The 20 T cell receptor beta chains reported below all come from one sample, sequenced in a study of PD-1 blockade in classical Hodgkin lymphoma. Brentuximab vedotin exposure varied, and every patient relapsed after autologous stem cell transplantation. Clones were read by immunoSEQ multiplex PCR, and TCRdb kept only the in-frame ones, dropping some. The sample shows around 96,000 clones, over 80% of them seen only once. Material: peripheral blood mononuclear cells (PBMCs), obtained at baseline. Receptors originate from a human donor with classical Hodgkin lymphoma.

The DNA of the CDR3 is TGTGCCAGCAGCTCAGTGGGGGCTTTATGGACCGGGGAGCTGTTTTTT. Its translation is CASSSVGALWTGELFF. The chain employs TRBV7-3 and TRBJ2-2; possibly TRBD1 for D (6 bases). CDR3 size: 16 residues. Trimming shortened V by 4 bases and J by 5 bases, and 17 bases separated the two germline ends. Looked up from germline, CDR1 is SGHTA and CDR2 is FQGTGA.

The V call is TRBV6-6, the J call TRBJ2-7; 8 bases are shared with TRBD2. The trim removed 6 bases at V and 6 bases at J, leaving 7 bases unmatched. The CDR3 consists of 13 residues. CDR1 is MNHNY and CDR2 is SVGAGI in the germline V gene (reference sequence). The CDR3 loop reads CASSTGLALEQYF. The CDR3 DNA reads as TGTGCCAGCAGCACCGGACTAGCTCTCGAGCAGTACTTC.

This rearrangement joins TRBV28 to TRBJ1-3; a possible D gene is TRBD1 (5 bases). This CDR3 region has 14 residues. With 3 bases removed from V and 2 bases from J, the gap between germline ends came to 8 bases. CDR1 is MDHEN, CDR2 SYDVKM, per germline. The CDR3 bases are TGTGCCAGCAGTTTGGGGGGTGCTGGAAACACCATATATTTT. Its translation: CASSLGGAGNTIYF.

The rearrangement links TRBV7-9 to TRBJ2-7; no reliable D call. The germline V gene encodes CDR1 SEHNR and CDR2 FQNEAQ (reference sequence). V gave up 0 bases and J gave up 6 bases, with 9 bases separating them. CDR3 length: 13 residues. The CDR3, as DNA: TGTGCCAGCAGCTTAGCCAGGACGCGCGAGCAGTACTTC. It encodes CASSLARTREQYF.

This clone was seen more than once but under ten times. The rearrangement joins TRBV5-1 to TRBJ1-4; D is possibly TRBD1 (5 bases). Germline values: CDR1 SGHRS, CDR2 YFSETQ. V gave up 0 bases and J gave up 0 bases, with 12 bases separating them. The CDR3 spans 17 residues. This CDR3 is CASSLDGTATTNEKLFF. Written as DNA, the CDR3 is TGCGCCAGCAGCTTGGACGGGACGGCCACAACTAATGAAAAACTGTTTTTT. The variable domain in full, completed from reference TRBV5-1 and TRBJ1-4, reads KAGVTQTPRYLIKTRGQQVTLSCSPISGHRSVSWYQQTPGQGLQFLFEYFSETQRNKGNFPGRFSGRQFSNSRSEMNVSTLELGDSALYLCASSLDGTATTNEKLFFGSGTQLSVL.

This sequence joins TRBV19 and TRBJ1-1; 7 nucleotides match TRBD1. The V and J ends lost 7 bases and 0 bases, in that order; junction bases with no gene match: 11. CDR1 is LNHDA, CDR2 SQIVND, per germline (reference sequence). The CDR3 sequence is 16 residues long. The CDR3 loop is CASTYPRQGMNTEAFF. CDR3 coding DNA: TGTGCCAGTACCTACCCTCGACAGGGAATGAACACTGAAGCTTTCTTT.

This clone appeared once. A read error is possible here, since a much larger clone lies one base away. This sample includes further DNA sequences coding for the same CDR3. V usage is TRBV5-8 and J usage is TRBJ2-7; D uncertain. CDR1 is SGHTS and CDR2 is YDEGEE in the germline V gene. The CDR3 runs to 14 residues. The CDR3 is CASSLVSPLGEQYF. The CDR3 DNA reads TGTGCCAGTAGCTTGGTTAGCCCTCTCGGCGAGCAGTACTTC.

The chain combines TRBV11-2 with TRBJ2-4; 8 positions match TRBD2. Germline CDR1 is SGHAT and CDR2 is FQNNGV. This CDR3 comprises 14 residues. The ends lost 5 bases at V and 7 bases at J; junction bases unmatched: 7. Written as DNA, the CDR3 is TGTGCCAGCAGCCATGGACTAGCTGGGAACATTCAGTACTTC. Its protein product is CASSHGLAGNIQYF.

The CDR3 DNA reads as TGTGCCAGCAGCTTAACTAGCGGGACCGGGGAGCTGTTTTTT. Its protein is CASSLTSGTGELFF. V gene TRBV11-2 combines with J gene TRBJ2-2; 9 nucleotides agree with TRBD2. This CDR3 contains 14 residues. J was trimmed by 5 bases and V by 2 bases; bases with no gene match: 0. Germline V CDR1 and CDR2: SGHAT, FQNNGV. The whole variable domain, remainder taken from reference TRBV11-2 and TRBJ2-2, is EAGVAQSPRYKIIEKRQSVAFWCNPISGHATLYWYQQILGQGPKLLIQFQNNGVVDDSQLPKDRFSAERLKGVDSTLKIQPAKLEDSAVYLCASSLTSGTGELFFGEGSRLTVL.

The chain uses TRBV19 and TRBJ1-3, with D possibly TRBD1 on 5 matching bases. CDR1 and CDR2 from the germline V gene are LNHDA and SQIVND (reference sequence). CDR3 size: 15 residues. The V gene lost 4 bases and the J gene lost 0 bases, with 10 bases spanning the gap. This chain's CDR3 is CASSTLGTSGNTIYF. The CDR3 region has the DNA TGTGCCAGTAGTACCCTCGGGACCTCTGGAAACACCATATATTTT.

This chain uses TRBV7-2 with TRBJ1-3; D perhaps matches TRBD1 (5 bases). The V gene lost 5 bases and the J gene lost 6 bases, with 14 bases spanning the gap. Germline V lookup: CDR1 SGHTA, CDR2 FQGNSA. The CDR3 totals 14 residues. CDR3 residues: CASSHDSVVNTIYF. The CDR3 coding sequence is TGTGCCAGCAGCCATGACAGTGTAGTAAACACCATATATTTT.

V and J are TRBV7-2 and TRBJ2-1, with no clear D. Germline CDR1 reads SGHTA; CDR2 reads FQGNSA. The V end lost 3 bases, the J end lost 4 bases, and 13 bases lay between the germline ends. This CDR3 is 15 amino acids long. This CDR3 is CASSFGQERYNEQFF. The CDR3 nucleotides are TGTGCCAGCAGCTTCGGGCAAGAACGTTACAATGAGCAGTTCTTC.

This rearrangement joins TRBV7-2 to TRBJ2-3; 10 bases fit TRBD2. The germline V gene has CDR1 SGHTA and CDR2 FQGNSA. Germline trimming cut 5 bases from V and 4 bases from J; bases unmatched to any gene: 6. The CDR3 has 15 amino acids. The CDR3 DNA reads TGTGCCAGCAGCAAAGCGGGAGGGCCGGCAGATACGCAGTATTTT. This gives the protein CASSKAGGPADTQYF.

The CDR3: CASSLQGASNQPQHF. The CDR3 bases are TGTGCCAGCAGCTTGCAGGGGGCGAGCAATCAGCCCCAGCATTTT. V gene TRBV5-4 combines with J gene TRBJ1-5, with 8 nucleotides matching TRBD1. Germline CDR1 and CDR2: SGHNT and YYREEE (reference sequence). V lost 1 base and J lost 1; bases outside the gene matches: 1. The CDR3 covers 15 residues.

The chain recombines TRBV19 with TRBJ2-1; maybe TRBD1 (6 bases). Germline-derived CDR1 and CDR2 are LNHDA and SQIVND (reference sequence). This CDR3 spans 15 amino acids. Trimming pared 4 bases from V and 0 bases from J, leaving 10 bases between. The CDR3 reads CASSTLGGSYNEQFF. CDR3 coding DNA: TGTGCCAGTAGTACGCTAGGGGGCTCCTACAATGAGCAGTTCTTC.

V gene TRBV5-1 combines with J gene TRBJ1-3, with 8 nucleotides matching TRBD1. Germline CDR1 is SGHRS and CDR2 is YFSETQ. Unmatched junction bases numbered 11, after V lost 7 bases and J lost 2 bases. The CDR3 is 16 amino acids. CDR3 residues: CASLGGQGCAGNTIYF. The CDR3 DNA reads as TGCGCCAGCTTGGGAGGACAGGGATGCGCTGGAAACACCATATATTTT. The full variable domain, with the rest looked up from reference TRBV5-1 and TRBJ1-3, is KAGVTQTPRYLIKTRGQQVTLSCSPISGHRSVSWYQQTPGQGLQFLFEYFSETQRNKGNFPGRFSGRQFSNSRSEMNVSTLELGDSALYLCASLGGQGCAGNTIYFGEGSWLTVV.

V usage is TRBV4-2 and J usage is TRBJ2-5; D is unresolved. CDR3 length: 14 amino acids. The germline V gene has CDR1 LGHNA and CDR2 YNFKEQ. Deletions cut 0 bases from V and 1 base from J, with 6 bases between. Here the CDR3 reads CASSQEDVQETQYF. CDR3 nucleotide sequence: TGTGCCAGCAGCCAAGAGGACGTCCAAGAGACCCAGTACTTC.

The V call is TRBV29-1, the J call TRBJ2-7, with D perhaps TRBD2 (6 bases). Germline V gene data show CDR1 as SQVTM and CDR2 as ANQGSEA. Trimming stripped 2 bases from V and 6 bases from J, with 14 bases between. This CDR3 is 13 amino acids long. The CDR3 sequence is CSVETGVVGEQYF. The DNA for the CDR3 is TGCAGCGTTGAAACGGGAGTCGTTGGCGAGCAGTACTTC.

The chain combines TRBV5-1 with TRBJ2-7, with D possibly matching TRBD1 (5 bases). The length of the CDR3 is 14 residues. Germline CDR1 SGHRS, CDR2 YFSETQ. Trimming took 0 bases from V and 1 from J, leaving 8 bases between them. The CDR3 region is CASSLDRMSYEQYF. For the CDR3, the DNA is TGCGCCAGCAGCTTGGACAGGATGTCCTACGAGCAGTACTTC.

This rearrangement joins TRBV14 to TRBJ2-5; no reliable D call. Germline lookup yields CDR1 SGHDN and CDR2 FVKESK. Trimming took 2 bases from V and 0 from J, leaving 7 bases between them. The CDR3 is 14 amino acids. The CDR3 region is CASSQRMYQETQYF. CDR3 coding DNA: TGTGCCAGCAGCCAAAGGATGTACCAAGAGACCCAGTACTTC.